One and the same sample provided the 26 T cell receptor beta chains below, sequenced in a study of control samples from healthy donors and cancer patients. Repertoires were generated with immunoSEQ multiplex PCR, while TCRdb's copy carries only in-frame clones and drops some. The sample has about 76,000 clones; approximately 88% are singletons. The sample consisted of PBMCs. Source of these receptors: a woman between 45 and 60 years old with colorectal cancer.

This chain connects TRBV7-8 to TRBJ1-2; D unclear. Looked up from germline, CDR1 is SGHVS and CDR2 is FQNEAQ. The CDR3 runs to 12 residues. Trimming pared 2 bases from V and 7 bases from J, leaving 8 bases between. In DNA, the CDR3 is TGTGCCAGCAGCTTATTTGGATTTGGCTACACCTTC. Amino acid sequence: CASSLFGFGYTF.

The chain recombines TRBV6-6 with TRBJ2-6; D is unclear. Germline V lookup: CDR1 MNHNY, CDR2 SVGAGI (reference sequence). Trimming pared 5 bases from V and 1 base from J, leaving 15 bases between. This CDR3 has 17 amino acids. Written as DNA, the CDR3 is TGTGCCAGCAGTCATTACGACTGGCTATCTGGGGCCAACGTCCTGACTTTC. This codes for CASSHYDWLSGANVLTF.

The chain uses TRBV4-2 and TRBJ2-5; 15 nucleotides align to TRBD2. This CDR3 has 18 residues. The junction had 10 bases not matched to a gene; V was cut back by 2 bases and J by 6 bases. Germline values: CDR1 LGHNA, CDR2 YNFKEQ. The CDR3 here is CASSQTGTSGGSRQTQYF. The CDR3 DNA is TGTGCCAGCAGCCAAACCGGGACTAGCGGGGGGAGTCGCCAGACCCAGTACTTC.

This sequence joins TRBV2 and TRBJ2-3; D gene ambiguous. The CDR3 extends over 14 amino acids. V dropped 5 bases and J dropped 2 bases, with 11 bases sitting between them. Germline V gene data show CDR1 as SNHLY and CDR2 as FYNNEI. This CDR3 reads CASSRSKNTDTQYF. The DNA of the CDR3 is TGTGCCAGCAGTCGGAGTAAAAACACAGATACGCAGTATTTT. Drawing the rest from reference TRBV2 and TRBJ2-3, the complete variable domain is EPEVTQTPSHQVTQMGQEVILRCVPISNHLYFYWYRQILGQKVEFLVSFYNNEISEKSEIFDDQFSVERPDGSNFTLKIRSTKLEDSAMYFCASSRSKNTDTQYFGPGTRLTVL.

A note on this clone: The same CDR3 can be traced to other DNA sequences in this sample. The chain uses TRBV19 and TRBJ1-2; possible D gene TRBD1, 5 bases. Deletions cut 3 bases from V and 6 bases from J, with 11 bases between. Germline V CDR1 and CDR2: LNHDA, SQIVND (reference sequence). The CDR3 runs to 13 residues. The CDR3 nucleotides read TGTGCCAGTAGTATTGTGGGGGTAGATGGCTACACCTTC. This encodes CASSIVGVDGYTF. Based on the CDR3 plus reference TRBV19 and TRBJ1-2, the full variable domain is DGGITQSPKYLFRKEGQNVTLSCEQNLNHDAMYWYRQDPGQGLRLIYYSQIVNDFQKGDIAEGYSVSREKKESFPLTVTSAQKNPTAFYLCASSIVGVDGYTFGSGTRLTVV.

The CDR3 DNA reads TGTGCCAGCAGTTACTTCAACCTCCCTTTTTGGAACACTGAAGCTTTCTTT. Its protein product is CASSYFNLPFWNTEAFF. The chain joins TRBV6-2 or TRBV6-3 to TRBJ1-1; D uncertain. V lost 1 base, J lost 1 base, and 16 bases lay in between. Germline V gene lookup returns CDR1 MNHEY and CDR2 SVGEGT. This CDR3 region has 17 residues.

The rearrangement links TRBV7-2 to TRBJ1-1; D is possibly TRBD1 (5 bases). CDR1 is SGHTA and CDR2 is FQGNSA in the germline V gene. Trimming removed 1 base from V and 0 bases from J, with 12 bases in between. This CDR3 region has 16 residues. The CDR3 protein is CASSLGMGPMNTEAFF. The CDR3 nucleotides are TGTGCCAGCAGCTTAGGTATGGGACCGATGAACACTGAAGCTTTCTTT.

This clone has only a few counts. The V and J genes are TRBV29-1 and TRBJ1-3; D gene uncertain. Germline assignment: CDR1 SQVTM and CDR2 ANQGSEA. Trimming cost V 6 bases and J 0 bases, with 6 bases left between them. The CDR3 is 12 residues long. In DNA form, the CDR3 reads TGCAGCGTCTTTAGCTCTGGAAACACCATATATTTT. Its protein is CSVFSSGNTIYF.

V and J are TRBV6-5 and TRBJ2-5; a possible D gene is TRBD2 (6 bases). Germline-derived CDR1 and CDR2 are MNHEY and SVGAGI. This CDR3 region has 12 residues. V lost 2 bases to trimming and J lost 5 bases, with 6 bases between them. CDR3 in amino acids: CASSYGGETQYF. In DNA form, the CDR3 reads TGTGCCAGCAGTTACGGAGGGGAGACCCAGTACTTC.

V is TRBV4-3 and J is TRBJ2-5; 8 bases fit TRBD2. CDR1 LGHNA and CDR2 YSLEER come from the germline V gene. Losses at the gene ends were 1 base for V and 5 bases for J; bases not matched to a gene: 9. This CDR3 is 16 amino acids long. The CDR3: CASSQVSGGPGETQYF. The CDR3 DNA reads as TGCGCCAGCAGCCAAGTTTCGGGGGGGCCGGGGGAGACCCAGTACTTC.

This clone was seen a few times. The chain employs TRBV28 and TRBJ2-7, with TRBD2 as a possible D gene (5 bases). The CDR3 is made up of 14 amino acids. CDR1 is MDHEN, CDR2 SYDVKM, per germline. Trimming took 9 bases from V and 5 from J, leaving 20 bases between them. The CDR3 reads CASTARGRVNEQYV. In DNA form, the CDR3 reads TGTGCCAGTACGGCTCGCGGGCGGGTCAACGAGCAGTACGTC.

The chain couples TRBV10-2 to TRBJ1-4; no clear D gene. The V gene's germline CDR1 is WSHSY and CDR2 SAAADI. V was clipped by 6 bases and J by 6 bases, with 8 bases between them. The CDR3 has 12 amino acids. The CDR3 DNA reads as TGCGCCAGCAGGATGCGCGATGAAAAACTGTTTTTT. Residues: CASRMRDEKLFF.

CDR3 coding DNA: TGTGCCAGCAGCCCCCCCGGCCAGACAGACGCTTTCTTT. It encodes CASSPPGQTDAFF. The gene calls are TRBV7-9 and TRBJ1-1; D may be TRBD1 (5 bases). The CDR3 sequence is 13 residues long. V was pared by 5 bases and J by 11 bases, with 18 bases between. Germline CDR1 is SEHNR and CDR2 is FQNEAQ (reference sequence).

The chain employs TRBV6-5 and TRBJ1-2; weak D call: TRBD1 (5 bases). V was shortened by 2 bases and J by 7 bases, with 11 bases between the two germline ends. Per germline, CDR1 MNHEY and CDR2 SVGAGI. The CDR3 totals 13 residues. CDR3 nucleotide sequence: TGTGCCAGCAGTTACCTCCAGGGCGGTGGCTACACCTTC. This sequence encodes CASSYLQGGGYTF.

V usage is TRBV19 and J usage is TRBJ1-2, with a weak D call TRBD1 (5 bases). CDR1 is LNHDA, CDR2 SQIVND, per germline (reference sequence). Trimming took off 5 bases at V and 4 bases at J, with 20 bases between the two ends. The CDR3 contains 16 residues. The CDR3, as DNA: TGTGCCAGTAGTCGAGGACTGAGAGACGGGGGCTATGGCTACACCTTC. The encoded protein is CASSRGLRDGGYGYTF.

CDR3 DNA: TGTGCCAGCAGTTTATGGGCTTTAGCGGGGGGGCGGCCAGATACGCAGTATTTT. Translation: CASSLWALAGGRPDTQYF. The chain recombines TRBV28 with TRBJ2-3, with 11 bases lining up with TRBD2. This CDR3 region has 18 residues. Germline CDR1 is MDHEN and CDR2 is SYDVKM. Trimming removed 0 bases from V and 4 bases from J; junction bases left unmatched: 9.

The CDR3 loop is CASSDSTGAGYTF. The CDR3 region has the DNA TGTGCCAGCAGTGACTCGACAGGGGCCGGCTACACCTTC. V usage is TRBV6-4 and J usage is TRBJ1-2; the match to TRBD1 covers 8 bases. J was trimmed by 8 bases and V by 0 bases; bases with no gene match: 2. CDR3 length equals 13 residues. Germline CDR1 reads MRHNA; CDR2 reads SNTAGT.

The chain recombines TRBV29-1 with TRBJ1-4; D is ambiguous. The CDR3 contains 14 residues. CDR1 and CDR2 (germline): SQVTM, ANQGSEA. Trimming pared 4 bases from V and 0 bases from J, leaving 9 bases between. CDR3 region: CSVVFGATNEKLFF. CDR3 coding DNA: TGCAGCGTTGTCTTCGGTGCAACTAATGAAAAACTGTTTTTT.

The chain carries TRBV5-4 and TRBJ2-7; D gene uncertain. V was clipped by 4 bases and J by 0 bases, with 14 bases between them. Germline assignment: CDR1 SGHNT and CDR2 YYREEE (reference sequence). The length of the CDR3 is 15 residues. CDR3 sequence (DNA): TGTGCCAGCAGCCTGGACGGATACAGCTCCTACGAGCAGTACGTC. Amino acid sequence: CASSLDGYSSYEQYV.

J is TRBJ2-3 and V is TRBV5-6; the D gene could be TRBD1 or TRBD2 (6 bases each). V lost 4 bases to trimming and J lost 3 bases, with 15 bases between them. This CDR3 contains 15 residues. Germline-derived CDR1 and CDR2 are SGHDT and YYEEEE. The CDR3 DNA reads TGTGCCAGCAGCGCACAGGGAGGAAGAACAGATACGCAGTATTTT. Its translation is CASSAQGGRTDTQYF.

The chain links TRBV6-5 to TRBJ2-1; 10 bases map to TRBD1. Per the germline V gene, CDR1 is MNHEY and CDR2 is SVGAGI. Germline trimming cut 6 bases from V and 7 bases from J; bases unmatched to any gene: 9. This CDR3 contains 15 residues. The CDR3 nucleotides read TGTGCCAGCAGCGCCGCCGGGACAGGGGTGAATGAGCAGTTCTTC. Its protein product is CASSAAGTGVNEQFF.

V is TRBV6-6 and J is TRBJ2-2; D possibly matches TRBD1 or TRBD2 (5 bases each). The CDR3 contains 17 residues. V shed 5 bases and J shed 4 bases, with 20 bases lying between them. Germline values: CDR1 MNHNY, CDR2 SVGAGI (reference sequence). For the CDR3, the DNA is TGTGCCAGCAGTCGAACCGGGACCCTCTTAGGCACCGGGGAGCTGTTTTTT. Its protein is CASSRTGTLLGTGELFF.

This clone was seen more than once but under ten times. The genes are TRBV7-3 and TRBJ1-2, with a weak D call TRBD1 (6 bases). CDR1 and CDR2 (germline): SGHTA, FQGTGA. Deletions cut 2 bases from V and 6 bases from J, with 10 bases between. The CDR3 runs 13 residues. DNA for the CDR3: TGTGCCAGCAGCTTAGCAGGGGTCGATGGCTACACCTTC. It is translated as CASSLAGVDGYTF.

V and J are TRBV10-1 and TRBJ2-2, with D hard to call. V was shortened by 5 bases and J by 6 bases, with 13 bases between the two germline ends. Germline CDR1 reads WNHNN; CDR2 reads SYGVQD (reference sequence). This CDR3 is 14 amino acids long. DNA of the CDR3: TGCGCCAGCAGTACGACGGCCGGCGCCGGGGAGCTGTTTTTT. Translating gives CASSTTAGAGELFF.

CDR3 nucleotide sequence: TGTGCCAGCAGCCAAGGAGGCAGGGGGCAACGTCAGCCCCAGCATTTT. The encoded protein is CASSQGGRGQRQPQHF. The chain uses TRBV3-1 (or the pseudogene TRBV3-2) and TRBJ1-5; TRBD1 agrees at 8 bases. Germline CDR1 reads LGHDT; CDR2 reads YNNKEL (reference sequence). Germline trimming cut 1 base from V and 6 bases from J; bases unmatched to any gene: 8. This CDR3 has 16 amino acids.

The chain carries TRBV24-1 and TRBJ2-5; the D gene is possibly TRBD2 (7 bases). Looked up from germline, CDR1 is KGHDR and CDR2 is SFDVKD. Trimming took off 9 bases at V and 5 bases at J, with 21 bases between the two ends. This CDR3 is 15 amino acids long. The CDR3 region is CATSAARGPMETQYF. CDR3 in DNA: TGTGCCACCTCTGCGGCGCGGGGGCCAATGGAGACCCAGTACTTC.